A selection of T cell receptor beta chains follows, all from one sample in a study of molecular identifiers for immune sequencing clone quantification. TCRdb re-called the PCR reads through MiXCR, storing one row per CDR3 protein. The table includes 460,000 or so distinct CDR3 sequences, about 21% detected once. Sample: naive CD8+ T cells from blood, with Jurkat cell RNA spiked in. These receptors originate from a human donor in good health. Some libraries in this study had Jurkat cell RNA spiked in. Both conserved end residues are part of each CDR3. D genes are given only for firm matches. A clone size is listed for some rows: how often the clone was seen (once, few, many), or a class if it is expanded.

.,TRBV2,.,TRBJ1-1,CASSESLGHLNTEAFF,TGTGCCAGCAGTGAATCCCTTGGACACTTGAACACTGAAGCTTTCTTT
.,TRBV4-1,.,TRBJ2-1,CASSQDTDYNEQFF,TGCGCCAGCAGCCAAGATACAGATTACAATGAGCAGTTCTTC
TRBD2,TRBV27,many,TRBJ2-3,CASSSLMRTSGGFGTDTQYF,TGTGCCAGCAGTTCCCTTATGAGGACTAGCGGGGGATTCGGTACAGATACGCAGTATTTT
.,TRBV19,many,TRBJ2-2,CASIGEYTGELFF,TGTGCCAGTATTGGTGAATACACCGGGGAGCTGTTTTTT
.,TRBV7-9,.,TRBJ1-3,CASSPPRDHSSGNTIYF,TGTGCCAGCAGCCCTCCCCGGGACCACTCCTCTGGAAACACCATATATTTT
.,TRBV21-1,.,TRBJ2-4,CASSKGTELAKNIRYF,TGTGCCAGCAGCAAAGGGACAGAGCTAGCCAAAAACATTCGGTACTTC
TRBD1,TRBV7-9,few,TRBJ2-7,CASSLERGRRSYEQYF,TGTGCCAGCAGCTTAGAAAGGGGGCGACGGTCCTACGAGCAGTACTTC
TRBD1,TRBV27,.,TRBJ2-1,CASSFEQGADEQFF,TGTGCCAGCAGTTTCGAACAGGGGGCCGACGAGCAGTTCTTC
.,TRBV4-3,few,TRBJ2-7,CASSQDYQEQYF,TGCGCCAGCAGCCAAGATTACCAGGAGCAGTACTTC
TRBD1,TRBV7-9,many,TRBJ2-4,CASSPSGQGATKNIQYF,TGTGCCAGCAGCCCCAGCGGACAGGGGGCAACCAAAAACATTCAGTACTTC
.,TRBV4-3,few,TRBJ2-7,CASSQDRFSSYEQYF,TGCGCCAGCAGCCAAGATCGTTTCAGCTCCTACGAGCAGTACTTC
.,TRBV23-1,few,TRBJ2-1,CASSLAYEQFF,TGCGCCAGCAGCTTAGCCTATGAGCAGTTCTTC
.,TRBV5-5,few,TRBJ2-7,CASSLYQADDSYEQYF,TGTGCCAGCAGCTTGTATCAAGCGGATGATTCCTACGAGCAGTACTTC
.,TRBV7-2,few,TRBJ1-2,CASSPGGPNYGYTF,TGTGCCAGCAGCCCCGGCGGGCCTAACTATGGCTACACCTTC
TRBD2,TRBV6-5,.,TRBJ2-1,CASNYVSGDYDNEQFF,TGTGCCAGCAATTACGTTTCGGGGGACTACGACAATGAGCAGTTCTTC
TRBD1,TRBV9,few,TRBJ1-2,CASSVEGTGVGYGYTF,TGTGCCAGCAGCGTAGAGGGGACAGGGGTTGGATATGGCTACACCTTC
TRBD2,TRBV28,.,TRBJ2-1,CASSLIAGGLYNEQFF,TGTGCCAGCAGTCTCATAGCGGGAGGGTTATACAATGAGCAGTTCTTC
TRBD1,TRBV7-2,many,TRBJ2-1,CASSLGTGYNEQFF,TGTGCCAGCAGCTTAGGGACAGGCTACAATGAGCAGTTCTTC
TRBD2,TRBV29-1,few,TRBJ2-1,CSVTTSSSYNEQFF,TGCAGCGTCACGACTAGCAGCTCCTACAATGAGCAGTTCTTC
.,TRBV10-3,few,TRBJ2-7,CAISGSGTSYEQYF,TGTGCCATCAGTGGATCAGGCACCTCCTACGAGCAGTACTTC
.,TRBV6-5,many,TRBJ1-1,CASSYQGMNTEAFF,TGTGCCAGCAGTTACCAGGGAATGAACACTGAAGCTTTCTTT
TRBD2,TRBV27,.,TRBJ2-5,CASSLLRGTPGQETQYF,TGTGCCAGCAGTTTATTGCGGGGGACCCCAGGACAAGAGACCCAGTACTTC
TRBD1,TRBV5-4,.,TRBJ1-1,CASSPAGQGITEACF,TGTGCCAGCAGTCCCGCAGGACAGGGAATCACTGAAGCTTGCTTT
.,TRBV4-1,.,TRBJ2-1,CASSLMGGTGGFYNEQFF,TGCGCCAGCAGCCTGATGGGAGGGACGGGGGGCTTCTACAATGAGCAGTTCTTC
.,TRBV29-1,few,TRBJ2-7,CSGGGHTYEQYF,TGCAGCGGAGGGGGACACACCTACGAGCAGTACTTC
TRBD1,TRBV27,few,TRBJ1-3,CASSFGTGLSGNTIYF,TGTGCCAGCAGTTTCGGGACAGGCCTCTCTGGAAACACCATATATTTT
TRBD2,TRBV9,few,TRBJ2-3,CASSPTISGNSDTQYF,TGTGCCAGCAGCCCTACTATCAGCGGGAACTCAGATACGCAGTATTTT
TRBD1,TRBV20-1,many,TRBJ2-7,CSATRTGPYEQYF,TGCAGTGCTACCAGGACAGGCCCCTACGAGCAGTACTTC
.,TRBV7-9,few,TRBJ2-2,CASTHTWTGELFF,TGTGCCAGCACCCACACATGGACCGGGGAGCTGTTTTTT
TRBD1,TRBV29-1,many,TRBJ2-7,CSVEDLGQGVLEQYF,TGCAGCGTTGAAGATCTGGGACAGGGGGTCTTGGAGCAGTACTTC
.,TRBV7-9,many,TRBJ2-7,CASRPGESSYEQYF,TGTGCCAGCAGGCCCGGGGAAAGCTCCTACGAGCAGTACTTC
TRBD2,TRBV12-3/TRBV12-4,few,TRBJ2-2,CASSSDKLAGSTGELFF,TGTGCCAGCAGTTCGGACAAACTAGCGGGGAGCACCGGGGAGCTGTTTTTT
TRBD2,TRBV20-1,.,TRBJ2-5,CSAVRGDGEETQYF,TGCAGTGCCGTACGGGGGGACGGAGAGGAGACCCAGTACTTC
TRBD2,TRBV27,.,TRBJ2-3,CASAPGLADPDTQYF,TGTGCCAGCGCCCCGGGACTAGCGGATCCAGATACGCAGTATTTT
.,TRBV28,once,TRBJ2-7,CASSSPGDRGLYEQYF,TGTGCCAGCAGTTCCCCGGGGGACCGGGGGTTGTACGAGCAGTACTTC
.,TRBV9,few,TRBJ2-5,CASSAWDGAVETQYF,TGTGCCAGCAGCGCTTGGGACGGCGCAGTCGAGACCCAGTACTTC
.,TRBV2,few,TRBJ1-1,CASSEASGDTEAFF,TGTGCCAGCAGTGAAGCGTCAGGGGACACTGAAGCTTTCTTT
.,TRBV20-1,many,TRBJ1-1,CSADLNTEAFF,TGCAGTGCTGACCTGAACACTGAAGCTTTCTTT
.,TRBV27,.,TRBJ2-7,CASSLGPGAEQYF,TGTGCCAGCAGTCTGGGACCGGGAGCGGAGCAGTACTTC
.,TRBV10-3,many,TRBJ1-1,CAIRFGGGTEAFF,TGTGCCATCAGATTCGGGGGAGGCACTGAAGCTTTCTTT
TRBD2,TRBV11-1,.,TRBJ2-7,CASSPYVGLAGEQYF,TGTGCCAGCAGCCCCTACGTCGGACTAGCGGGGGAGCAGTACTTC
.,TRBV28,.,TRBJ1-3,CASSLYGNTIYF,TGTGCCAGCAGTCTTTATGGAAACACCATATATTTT
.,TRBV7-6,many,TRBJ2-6,CASSSNLASGANVLTF,TGTGCCAGCAGCTCGAACCTAGCTTCTGGGGCCAACGTCCTGACTTTC